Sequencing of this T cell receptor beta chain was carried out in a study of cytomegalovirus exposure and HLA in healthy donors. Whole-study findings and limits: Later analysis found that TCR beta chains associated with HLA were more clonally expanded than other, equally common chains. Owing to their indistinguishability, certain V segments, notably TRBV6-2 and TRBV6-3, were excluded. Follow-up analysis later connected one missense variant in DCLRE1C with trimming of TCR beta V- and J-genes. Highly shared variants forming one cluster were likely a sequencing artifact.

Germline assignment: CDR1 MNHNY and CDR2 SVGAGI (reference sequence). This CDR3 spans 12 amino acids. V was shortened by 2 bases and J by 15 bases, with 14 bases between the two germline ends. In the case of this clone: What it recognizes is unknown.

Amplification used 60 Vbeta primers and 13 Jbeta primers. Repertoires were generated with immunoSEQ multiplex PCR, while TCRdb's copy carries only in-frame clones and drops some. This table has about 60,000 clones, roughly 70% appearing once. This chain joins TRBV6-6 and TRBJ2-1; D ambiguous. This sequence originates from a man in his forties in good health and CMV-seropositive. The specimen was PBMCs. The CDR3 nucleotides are TGTGCCAGCAGTTACGGCACCTTATTGCTGTTCTTC. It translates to CASSYGTLLLFF.